This TCR beta chain was observed in a study of T cell responses to AZD1222 COVID-19 vaccine. Germline V gives CDR1 SEHNR, CDR2 FQNEAQ (reference sequence). V lost 6 bases and J 8 bases, leaving 16 bases between the germline ends. The CDR3 is 13 residues long. Clones were sequenced by immunoSEQ multiplex PCR, and TCRdb holds only the in-frame ones, with some missing. This table holds about 78,000 clones, nearly 90% found once. Study findings and constraints: Reportedly, nearly half of unique spike TCRs recognized epitopes outside B.1.351/B.1.1.7 mutations. Researchers report vaccine-associated CD4 TCRs spanning spike, with dominance at 160-218 and 743-854. Repertoire sampling was restricted to post-peak T cell response timepoints. At baseline, just a handful of AZD1222 recipients tested seropositive.

This clone was found a few times. As yet, its antigen is unknown. Sequenced here: peripheral blood, sampled on day 0 of MenACWY control vaccination. This TCR came from an adult in good health. The chain combines TRBV7-9 with TRBJ2-5; no clear D gene. The CDR3 sequence is CASRGGIPETQYF. The CDR3 region has the DNA TGTGCCAGCAGGGGTGGGATTCCTGAAACCCAGTACTTC.